This entry is about one T cell receptor (beta chain). Study processing details: Using reference gene primer amplification, nucleated cell counts were estimated. The table came from immunoSEQ multiplex PCR; TCRdb's copy has only in-frame clones and leaves some out. The V and J calls and clone size are taken from that table; D and trimming were inferred from the DNA. The sample carries approximately 100,000 clones, 84% recorded once. This record belongs to a study of blood T cell repertoires in COVID-19. About the study: Samples taken during acute and convalescent COVID-19 were collected in the United States, Italy and Spain. Sources were T cells, B-cell-depleted T cells, or PBMCs; the material itself was cDNA or gDNA.

The CDR3 sequence is 13 residues long. Trimming took off 0 bases at V and 5 bases at J, with 4 bases between the two ends. Germline assignment: CDR1 SGHTA and CDR2 FQGTGA. The TCR was taken from a human donor in a cohort sampled during active COVID-19. Sequences were obtained from peripheral blood. This chain connects TRBV7-3 to TRBJ2-2; D unclear. The CDR3 is CASSLTSTGELFF. The CDR3 coding sequence is TGTGCCAGCAGCTTAACGTCTACCGGGGAGCTGTTTTTT.